These 4 T cell receptor beta chains originate from one sample sequenced in a study of cytomegalovirus exposure and HLA in healthy donors. Both 60 Vbeta primers and 13 Jbeta primers went into the PCR. TCRdb's copy holds only in-frame clones and misses some; the assay was immunoSEQ multiplex PCR. The sample lists some 180,000 clones; 84% were seen once. What was sequenced was PBMCs. The receptors stem from a girl aged 2 to 10 in good health and CMV-seropositive.

This clone was observed a single time. The chain uses TRBV30 and TRBJ2-3; 9 bases align to TRBD1. From germline, CDR1 is GTSNPN and CDR2 SVGIG (reference sequence). V gave up 3 bases and J gave up 3 bases; unmatched junction bases: 7. The CDR3 has 15 amino acids. CDR3 amino acids: CAWSGQGWGTDTQYF. For the CDR3, the DNA is TGTGCCTGGAGCGGACAGGGGTGGGGAACAGATACGCAGTATTTT.

The chain links TRBV5-4 to TRBJ1-6; TRBD1 agrees at 7 bases. Germline V lookup: CDR1 SGHNT, CDR2 YYREEE (reference sequence). V was clipped by 2 bases and J by 7 bases; unmatched bases: 6. The CDR3 runs to 15 residues. The DNA of the CDR3 is TGTGCCAGCAGCTTTGCACAGGGGAGGAATTCACCCCTCCACTTT. Residues: CASSFAQGRNSPLHF.

This clone was picked up a small number of times. The chain recombines TRBV30 with TRBJ1-5; TRBD1 matches at 9 bases. Germline V gives CDR1 GTSNPN, CDR2 SVGIG (reference sequence). This CDR3 region has 13 residues. After removal of 5 bases from V and 5 bases from J, the junction contained 4 bases not matched to a gene. The CDR3 bases are TGTGCCTGGGGGGGACAGGGAGATCAGCCCCAGCATTTT. Translation gives CAWGGQGDQPQHF.

The DNA of the CDR3 is TGTGCCAGCAGTTTATCCCTAGTAGCGACGAACACTGAAGCTTTCTTT. This gives the protein CASSLSLVATNTEAFF. The chain combines TRBV28 with TRBJ1-1; D unclear. Germline CDR1 is MDHEN and CDR2 is SYDVKM. V gave up 1 base and J gave up 1 base, with 13 bases separating them. This CDR3 is built from 16 residues.